Shown below are 2 T cell receptor beta chains from a single sample sequenced in a study of cytotoxic CD8 clonotypes in ibrutinib-treated CLL. Clones were sequenced by immunoSEQ multiplex PCR, and TCRdb holds only the in-frame ones, with some missing. The repertoire holds some 29,000 clones, with roughly 60% as singletons. The specimen comprised PBMCs, sampled before ibrutinib treatment. The receptors come from a human donor with chronic lymphocytic leukemia.

The rearrangement uses TRBV7-9 and TRBJ1-1; 7 bases agree with TRBD1. Germline V gene data show CDR1 as SEHNR and CDR2 as FQNEAQ (reference sequence). The ends lost 8 bases at V and 4 bases at J; junction bases unmatched: 4. This CDR3 has 12 amino acids. CDR3 amino acids: CASGNRGTEAFF. DNA of the CDR3: TGTGCCAGCGGCAACAGGGGCACTGAAGCTTTCTTT.

This clone was recorded a few times. Compared with germline, one end of the junction differs, possibly owing to a read error. The chain employs TRBV19 and TRBJ2-4; D is unresolved. The CDR3 loop spans 18 amino acids. Germline CDR1 and CDR2: LNHDA and SQIVND (reference sequence). The CDR3 protein is CASSMSYQLTRTGRLSIF. In DNA, the CDR3 is TGTGCCAGTAGCATGTCCTACCAGTTAACACGCACTGGCCGACTGTCGATCTTC.